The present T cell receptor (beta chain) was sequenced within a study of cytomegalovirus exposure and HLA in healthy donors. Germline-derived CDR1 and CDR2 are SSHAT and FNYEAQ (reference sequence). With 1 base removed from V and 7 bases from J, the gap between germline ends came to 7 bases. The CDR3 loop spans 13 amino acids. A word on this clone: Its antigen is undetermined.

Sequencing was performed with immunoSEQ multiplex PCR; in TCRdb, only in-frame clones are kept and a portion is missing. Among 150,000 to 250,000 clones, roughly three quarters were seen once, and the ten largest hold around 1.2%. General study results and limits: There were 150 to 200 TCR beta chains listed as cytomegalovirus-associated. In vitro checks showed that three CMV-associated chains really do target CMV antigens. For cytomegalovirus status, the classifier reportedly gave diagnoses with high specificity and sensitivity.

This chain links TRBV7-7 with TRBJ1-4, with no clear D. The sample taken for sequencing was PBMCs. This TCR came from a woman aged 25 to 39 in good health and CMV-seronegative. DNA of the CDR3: TGTGCCAGCAGCTTAGGGTTCGGTGAAAAACTGTTTTTT. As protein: CASSLGFGEKLFF.